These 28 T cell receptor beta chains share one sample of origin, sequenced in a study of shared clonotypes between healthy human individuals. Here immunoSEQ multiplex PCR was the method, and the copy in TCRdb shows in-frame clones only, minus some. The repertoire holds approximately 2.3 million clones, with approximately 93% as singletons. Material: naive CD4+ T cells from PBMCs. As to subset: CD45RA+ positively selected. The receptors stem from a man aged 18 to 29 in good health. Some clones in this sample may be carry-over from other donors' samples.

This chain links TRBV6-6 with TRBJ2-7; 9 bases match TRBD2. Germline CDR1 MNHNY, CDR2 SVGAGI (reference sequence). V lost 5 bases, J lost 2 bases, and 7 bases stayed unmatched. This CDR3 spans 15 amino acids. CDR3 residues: CASSGGTSRTYEQYF. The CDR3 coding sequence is TGTGCCAGCAGTGGCGGGACTAGCAGGACCTACGAGCAGTACTTC.

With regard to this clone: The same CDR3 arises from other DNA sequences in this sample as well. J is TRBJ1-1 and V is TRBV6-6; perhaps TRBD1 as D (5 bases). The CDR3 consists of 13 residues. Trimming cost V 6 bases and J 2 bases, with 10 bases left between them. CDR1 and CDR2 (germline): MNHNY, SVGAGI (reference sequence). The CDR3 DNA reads TGTGCCAGCAGCCCCGACAGCAACACTGAAGCTTTCTTT. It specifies CASSPDSNTEAFF.

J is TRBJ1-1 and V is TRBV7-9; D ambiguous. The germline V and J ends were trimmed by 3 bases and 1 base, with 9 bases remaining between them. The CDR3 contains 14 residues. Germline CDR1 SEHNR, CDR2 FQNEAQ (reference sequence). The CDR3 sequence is CASSFGSQNTEAFF. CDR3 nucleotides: TGTGCCAGCAGCTTTGGCAGCCAGAACACTGAAGCTTTCTTT.

CDR3 sequence: CASSEAGTNYGYTF. The CDR3 DNA reads as TGTGCCAGCAGTGAAGCCGGGACTAACTATGGCTACACCTTC. The chain joins TRBV6-1 to TRBJ1-2; D uncertain. Germline-derived CDR1 and CDR2 are MNHNS and SASEGT. The CDR3 is made up of 14 amino acids. V was pared by 0 bases and J by 0 bases, with 5 bases between.

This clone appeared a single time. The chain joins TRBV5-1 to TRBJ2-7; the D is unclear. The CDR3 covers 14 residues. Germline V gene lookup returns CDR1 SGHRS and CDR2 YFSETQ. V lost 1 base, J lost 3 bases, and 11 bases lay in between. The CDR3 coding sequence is TGCGCCAGCAGCTTGATGATGACAAACTACGAGCAGTACTTC. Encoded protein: CASSLMMTNYEQYF.

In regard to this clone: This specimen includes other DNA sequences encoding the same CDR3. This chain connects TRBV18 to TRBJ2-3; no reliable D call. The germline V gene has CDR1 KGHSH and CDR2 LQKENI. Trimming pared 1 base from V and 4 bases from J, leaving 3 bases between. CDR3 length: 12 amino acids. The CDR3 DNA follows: TGTGCCAGCTCACCACTGTCAGATACGCAGTATTTT. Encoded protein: CASSPLSDTQYF.

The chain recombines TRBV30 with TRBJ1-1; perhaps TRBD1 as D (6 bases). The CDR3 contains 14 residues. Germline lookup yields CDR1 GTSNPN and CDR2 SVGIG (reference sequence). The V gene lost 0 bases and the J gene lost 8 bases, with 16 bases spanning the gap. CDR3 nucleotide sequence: TGTGCCTGGAGTGTAAAAGGGGGTGGCGGGGAAGCTTTCTTT. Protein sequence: CAWSVKGGGGEAFF.

CDR3 bases: TGTGCCAGCAGCTTATGGGCAGCGGGAGAGGGTGAGACCCAGTACTTC. Protein: CASSLWAAGEGETQYF. The chain employs TRBV7-9 and TRBJ2-5; 8 bases match TRBD2. V trimming: 2 bases; J trimming: 5 bases; junction bases outside the gene matches: 10. This CDR3 comprises 16 residues. Germline V lookup: CDR1 SEHNR, CDR2 FQNEAQ (reference sequence).

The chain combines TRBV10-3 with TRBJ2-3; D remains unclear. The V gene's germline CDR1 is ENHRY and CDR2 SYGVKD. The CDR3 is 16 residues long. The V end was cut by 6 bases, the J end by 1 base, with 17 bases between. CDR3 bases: TGTGCCATCAGCGTCGGCTCCACCCCTGGCACAGATACGCAGTATTTT. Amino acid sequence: CAISVGSTPGTDTQYF.

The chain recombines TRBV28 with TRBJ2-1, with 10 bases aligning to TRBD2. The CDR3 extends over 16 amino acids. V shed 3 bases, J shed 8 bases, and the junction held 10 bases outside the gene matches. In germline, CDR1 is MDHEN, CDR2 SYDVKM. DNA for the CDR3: TGTGCCAGCAGTTTGCCTGGACTAGCGGAGGAAGATGAGCAGTTCTTC. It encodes CASSLPGLAEEDEQFF.

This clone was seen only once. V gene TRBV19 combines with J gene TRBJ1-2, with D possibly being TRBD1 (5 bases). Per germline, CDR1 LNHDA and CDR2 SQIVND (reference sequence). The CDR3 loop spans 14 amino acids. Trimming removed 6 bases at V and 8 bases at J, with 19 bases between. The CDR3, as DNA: TGTGCCAGTAGAACCCCGGGACGAGCGGCCGGCTACACCTTC. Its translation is CASRTPGRAAGYTF.

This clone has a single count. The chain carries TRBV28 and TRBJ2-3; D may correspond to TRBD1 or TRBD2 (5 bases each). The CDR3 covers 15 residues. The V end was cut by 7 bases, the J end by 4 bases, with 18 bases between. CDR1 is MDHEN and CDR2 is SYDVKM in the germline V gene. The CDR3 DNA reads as TGTGCCAGCACCGATAGGGTAGAGGGGCCAGATACGCAGTATTTT. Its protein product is CASTDRVEGPDTQYF.

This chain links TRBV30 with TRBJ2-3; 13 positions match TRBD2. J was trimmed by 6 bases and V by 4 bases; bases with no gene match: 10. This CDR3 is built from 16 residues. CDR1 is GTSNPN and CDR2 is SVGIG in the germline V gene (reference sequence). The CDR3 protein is CAWTPGLAGVGDTQYF. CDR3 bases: TGTGCCTGGACCCCCGGACTAGCGGGAGTAGGGGATACGCAGTATTTT.

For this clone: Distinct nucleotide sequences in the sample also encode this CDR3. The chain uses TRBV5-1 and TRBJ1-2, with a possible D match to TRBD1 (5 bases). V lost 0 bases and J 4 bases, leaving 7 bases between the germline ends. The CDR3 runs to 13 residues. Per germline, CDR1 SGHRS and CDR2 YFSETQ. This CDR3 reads CASSLVGGYGYTF. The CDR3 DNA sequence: TGCGCCAGCAGCTTGGTCGGGGGCTATGGCTACACCTTC. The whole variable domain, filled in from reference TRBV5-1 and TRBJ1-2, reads KAGVTQTPRYLIKTRGQQVTLSCSPISGHRSVSWYQQTPGQGLQFLFEYFSETQRNKGNFPGRFSGRQFSNSRSEMNVSTLELGDSALYLCASSLVGGYGYTFGSGTRLTVV.

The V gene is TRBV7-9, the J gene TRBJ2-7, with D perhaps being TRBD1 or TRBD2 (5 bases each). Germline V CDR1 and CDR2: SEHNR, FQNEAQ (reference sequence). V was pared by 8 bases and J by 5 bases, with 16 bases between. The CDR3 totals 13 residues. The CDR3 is CASSGASWDEQYF. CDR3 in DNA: TGTGCCAGCTCCGGGGCGTCCTGGGACGAGCAGTACTTC.

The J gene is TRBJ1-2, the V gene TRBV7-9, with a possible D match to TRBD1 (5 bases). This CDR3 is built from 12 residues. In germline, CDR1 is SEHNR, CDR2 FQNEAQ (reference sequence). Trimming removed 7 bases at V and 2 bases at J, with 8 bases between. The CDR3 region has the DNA TGTGCCAGCATGGGGGGAAACTATGGCTACACCTTC. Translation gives CASMGGNYGYTF.

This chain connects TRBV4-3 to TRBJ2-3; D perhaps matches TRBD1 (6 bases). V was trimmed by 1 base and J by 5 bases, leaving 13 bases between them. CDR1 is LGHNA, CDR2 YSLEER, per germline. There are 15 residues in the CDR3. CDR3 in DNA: TGCGCCAGCAGCCAAGTCCAGGGGCGAGAAGATACGCAGTATTTT. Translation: CASSQVQGREDTQYF.

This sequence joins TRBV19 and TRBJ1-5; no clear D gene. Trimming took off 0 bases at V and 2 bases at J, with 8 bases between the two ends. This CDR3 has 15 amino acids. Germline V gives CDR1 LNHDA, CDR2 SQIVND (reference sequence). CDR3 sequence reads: CASSIDRSGNQPQHF. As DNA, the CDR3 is TGTGCCAGTAGTATAGACAGGTCGGGCAATCAGCCCCAGCATTTT.

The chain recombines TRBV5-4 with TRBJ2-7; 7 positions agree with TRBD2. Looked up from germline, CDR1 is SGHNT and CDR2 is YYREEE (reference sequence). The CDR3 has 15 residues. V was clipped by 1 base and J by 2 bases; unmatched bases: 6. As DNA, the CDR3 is TGTGCCAGCAGCTTGATGGCTAGCGGTACCTACGAGCAGTACTTC. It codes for CASSLMASGTYEQYF.

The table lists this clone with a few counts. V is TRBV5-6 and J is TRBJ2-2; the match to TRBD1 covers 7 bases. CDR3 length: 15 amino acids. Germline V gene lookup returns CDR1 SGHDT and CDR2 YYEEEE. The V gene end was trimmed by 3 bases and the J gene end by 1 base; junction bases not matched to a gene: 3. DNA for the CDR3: TGTGCCAGCAGCTGGGACAGCATGAACACCGGGGAGCTGTTTTTT. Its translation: CASSWDSMNTGELFF.

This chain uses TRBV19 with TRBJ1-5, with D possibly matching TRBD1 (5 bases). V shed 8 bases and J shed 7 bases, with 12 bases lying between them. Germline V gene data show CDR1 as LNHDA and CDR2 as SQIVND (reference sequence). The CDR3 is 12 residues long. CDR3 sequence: CASDGGGQPQHF. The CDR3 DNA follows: TGTGCCAGTGACGGGGGGGGGCAGCCCCAGCATTTT.

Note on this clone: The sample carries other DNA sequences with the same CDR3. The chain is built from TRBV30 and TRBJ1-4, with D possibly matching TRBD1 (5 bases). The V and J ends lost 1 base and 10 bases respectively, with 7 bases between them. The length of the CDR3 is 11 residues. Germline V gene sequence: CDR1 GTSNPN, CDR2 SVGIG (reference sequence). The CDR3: CAWSGTGKLFF. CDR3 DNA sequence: TGTGCCTGGAGTGGAACAGGAAAACTGTTTTTT.

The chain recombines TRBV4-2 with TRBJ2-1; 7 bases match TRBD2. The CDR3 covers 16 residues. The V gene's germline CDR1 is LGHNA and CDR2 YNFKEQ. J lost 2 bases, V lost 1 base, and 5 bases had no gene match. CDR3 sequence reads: CASSQGRLAPYNEQFF. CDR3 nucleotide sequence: TGTGCCAGCAGCCAAGGGCGACTAGCCCCCTACAATGAGCAGTTCTTC.

CDR3 nucleotide sequence: TGTGCCAGCAGCTTGTCTTGGGATCAGCCCCAGCATTTT. It encodes CASSLSWDQPQHF. The V call is TRBV7-9, the J call TRBJ1-5, with unresolved D. V was pared by 3 bases and J by 5 bases, with 8 bases between. CDR1 is SEHNR, CDR2 FQNEAQ, per germline (reference sequence). The CDR3 is 13 amino acids.

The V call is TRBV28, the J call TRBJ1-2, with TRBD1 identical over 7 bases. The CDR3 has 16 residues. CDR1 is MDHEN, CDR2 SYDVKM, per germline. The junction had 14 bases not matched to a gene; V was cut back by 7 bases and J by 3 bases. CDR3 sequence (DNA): TGTGCCAGCACCCCCTTTGGTGTCAGGGGGGACTATGGCTACACCTTC. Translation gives CASTPFGVRGDYGYTF.

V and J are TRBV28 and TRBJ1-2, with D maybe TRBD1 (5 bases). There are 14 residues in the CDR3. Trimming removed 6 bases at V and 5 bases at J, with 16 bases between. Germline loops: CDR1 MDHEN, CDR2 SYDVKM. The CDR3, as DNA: TGTGCCAGCAGCCTTACCCCGACAGTTTATGGCTACACCTTC. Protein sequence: CASSLTPTVYGYTF.

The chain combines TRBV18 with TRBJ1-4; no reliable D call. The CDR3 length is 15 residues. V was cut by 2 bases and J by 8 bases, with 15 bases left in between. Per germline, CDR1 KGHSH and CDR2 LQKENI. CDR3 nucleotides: TGTGCCAGCTCACCAGTGGCCGGGAATGACGAAAAACTGTTTTTT. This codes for CASSPVAGNDEKLFF. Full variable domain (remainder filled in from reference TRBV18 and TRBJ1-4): NAGVMQNPRHLVRRRGQEARLRCSPMKGHSHVYWYRQLPEEGLKFMVYLQKENIIDESGMPKERFSAEFPKEGPSILRIQQVVRGDSAAYFCASSPVAGNDEKLFFGSGTQLSVL.

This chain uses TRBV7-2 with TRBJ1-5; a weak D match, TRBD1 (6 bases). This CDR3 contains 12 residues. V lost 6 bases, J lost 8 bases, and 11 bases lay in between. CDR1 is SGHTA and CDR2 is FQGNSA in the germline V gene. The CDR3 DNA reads TGTGCCAGCAGACAGGGCAGCGAGCCCCAGCATTTT. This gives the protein CASRQGSEPQHF.